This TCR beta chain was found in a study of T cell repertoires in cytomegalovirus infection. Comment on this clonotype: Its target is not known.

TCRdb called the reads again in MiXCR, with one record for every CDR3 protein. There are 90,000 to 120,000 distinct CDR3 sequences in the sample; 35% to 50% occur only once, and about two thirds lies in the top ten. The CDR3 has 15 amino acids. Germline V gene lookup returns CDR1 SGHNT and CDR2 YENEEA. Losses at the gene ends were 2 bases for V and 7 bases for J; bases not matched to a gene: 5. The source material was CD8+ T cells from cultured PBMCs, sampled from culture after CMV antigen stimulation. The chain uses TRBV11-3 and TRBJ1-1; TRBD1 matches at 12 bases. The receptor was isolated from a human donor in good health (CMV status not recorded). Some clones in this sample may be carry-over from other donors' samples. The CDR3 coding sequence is TGTGCCAGCAGCTTAAGGGGACAGGGGGCGGGTGAAGCTTTCTTT. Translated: CASSLRGQGAGEAFF.